One T cell receptor beta chain is described in this entry. As yet, its antigen is unknown. Though nominally healthy at sampling, donors likely had unrecorded immune exposures. With 60 Vbeta and 13 Jbeta primers, the PCR was carried out. Profiling relied on immunoSEQ multiplex PCR, and the TCRdb table lists in-frame clones only, not all of them. The sample has some 130,000 clones, approximately 81% seen once; the top ten hold roughly 7%. This specimen comes from a study of cytomegalovirus exposure and HLA in healthy donors. Overall study findings and caveats: Immune exposure information available was restricted to CMV serostatus.

Sequencing input: PBMCs. The TCR sequence derives from a male donor in good health and CMV-seronegative.

The CDR3 loop is CASTRQGSTYEQYF. CDR3 coding DNA: TGTGCCAGCACCCGCCAGGGGTCCACCTACGAGCAGTACTTC. V usage is TRBV5-6 and J usage is TRBJ2-7; D possibly corresponds to TRBD1 (6 bases). Trimming pared 6 bases from V and 2 bases from J, leaving 15 bases between. CDR3 size: 14 residues. Per the germline V gene, CDR1 is SGHDT and CDR2 is YYEEEE.